This TCR beta chain was sequenced during a study of glioma-infiltrating T cells after dendritic cell vaccination. Study information: Dendritic cell vaccination trial patients had either newly diagnosed or recurrent glioblastoma.

The CDR3 runs 16 residues. Germline CDR1 and CDR2: LNHNV and YYDKDF (reference sequence). Losses at the gene ends were 5 bases for V and 6 bases for J; bases not matched to a gene: 12. The immunoSEQ assay amplified TCRB CDR3 from up to roughly 2 ug DNA. The primer mix had 60 V beta and 13 J beta primers. Data came from immunoSEQ multiplex PCR; TCRdb stores just in-frame clones and leaves some out. The table records 35,000 to 40,000 clones, about 80% of them present only once. V usage is TRBV15 and J usage is TRBJ1-5; 8 bases map to TRBD1. The sequencing here drew on blood, taken before dendritic cell vaccination. The receptor's source is a human donor with glioblastoma. This CDR3 is CATSGVQGVTIQPQHF. The CDR3 DNA reads TGTGCCACCAGCGGGGTACAGGGGGTTACAATTCAGCCCCAGCATTTT. The complete variable domain, with remaining parts taken from reference TRBV15 and TRBJ1-5, reads DAMVIQNPRYQVTQFGKPVTLSCSQTLNHNVMYWYQQKSSQAPKLLFHYYDKDFNNEADTPDNFQSRRPNTSFCFLDIRSPGLGDTAMYLCATSGVQGVTIQPQHFGDGTRLSIL.